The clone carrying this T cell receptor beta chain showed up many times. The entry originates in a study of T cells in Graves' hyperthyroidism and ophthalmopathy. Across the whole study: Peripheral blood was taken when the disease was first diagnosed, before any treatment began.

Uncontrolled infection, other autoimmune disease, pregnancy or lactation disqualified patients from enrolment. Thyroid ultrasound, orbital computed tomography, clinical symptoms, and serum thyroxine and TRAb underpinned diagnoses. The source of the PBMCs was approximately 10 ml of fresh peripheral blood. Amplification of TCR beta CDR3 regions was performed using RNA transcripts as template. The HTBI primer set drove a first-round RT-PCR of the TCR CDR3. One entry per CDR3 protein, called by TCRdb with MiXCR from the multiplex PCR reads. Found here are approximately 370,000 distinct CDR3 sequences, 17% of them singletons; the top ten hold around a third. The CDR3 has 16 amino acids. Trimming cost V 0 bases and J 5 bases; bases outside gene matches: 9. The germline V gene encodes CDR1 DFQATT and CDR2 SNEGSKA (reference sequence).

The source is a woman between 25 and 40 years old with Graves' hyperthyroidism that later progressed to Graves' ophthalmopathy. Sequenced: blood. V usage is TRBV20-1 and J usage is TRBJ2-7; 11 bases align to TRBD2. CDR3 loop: CSARDTTSGSLHEQYF. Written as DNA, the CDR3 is TGCAGTGCTAGAGATACTACTAGCGGGAGTCTCCACGAGCAGTACTTC.